The source of this TCR beta chain is a study of blood T cell repertoires in COVID-19. Study background: The cDNA or gDNA used as material had been derived from T cells, B-cell-depleted T cells, or PBMCs.

Source study methods: Cell counts per sample came from amplifying reference gene primers. The method was immunoSEQ multiplex PCR; TCRdb's version includes in-frame clones alone and lacks a portion of them. That table is the source of V, J and clone size, and D and trimming were worked out from the DNA. The sample includes more than 95,000 clones, approximately 81% of them seen just once. Germline loops: CDR1 LGHNT, CDR2 FRNRAP. Losses at the gene ends were 4 bases for V and 4 bases for J; bases not matched to a gene: 6. CDR3 length: 15 residues. What was sequenced was peripheral blood. This TCR was sampled from a man aged 40-49 years with active or convalescent COVID-19. The chain carries TRBV12-5 and TRBJ2-7; 11 nucleotides match TRBD1. The CDR3 DNA reads TGTGCTAGTGGTTCCGGACAGGGGGCATCTTACGAGCAGTACTTC. Protein sequence: CASGSGQGASYEQYF. Complete variable domain (other parts from reference TRBV12-5 and TRBJ2-7): DARVTQTPRHKVTEMGQEVTMRCQPILGHNTVFWYRQTMMQGLELLAYFRNRAPLDDSGMPKDRFSAEMPDATLATLKIQPSEPRDSAVYFCASGSGQGASYEQYFGPGTRLTVT.